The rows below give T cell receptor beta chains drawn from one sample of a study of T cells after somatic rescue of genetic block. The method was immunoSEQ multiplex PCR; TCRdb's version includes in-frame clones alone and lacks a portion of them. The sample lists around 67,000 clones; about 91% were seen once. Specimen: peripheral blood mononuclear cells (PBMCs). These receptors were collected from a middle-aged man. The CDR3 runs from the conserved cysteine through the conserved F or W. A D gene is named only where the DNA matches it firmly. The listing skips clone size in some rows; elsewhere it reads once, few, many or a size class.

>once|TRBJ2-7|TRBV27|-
CASSFGDFYEQYF
TGTGCCAGCAGTTTTGGAGACTTCTACGAGCAGTACTTC
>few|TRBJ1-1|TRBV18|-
CASSPQTFENTEAFF
TGTGCCAGCTCACCACAGACGTTTGAGAACACTGAAGCTTTCTTT
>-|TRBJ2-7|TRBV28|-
CASSAAGTPWGQYF
TGTGCCAGCAGTGCCGCCGGGACTCCTTGGGGACAGTACTTC
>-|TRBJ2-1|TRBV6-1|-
CASSEVRGENEQFF
TGTGCCAGCAGTGAAGTCAGGGGGGAGAATGAGCAGTTCTTC
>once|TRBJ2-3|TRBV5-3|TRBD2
CARSWGGSTDTQYF
TGTGCCAGAAGCTGGGGAGGGAGCACAGATACGCAGTATTTT
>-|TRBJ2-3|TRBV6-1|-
CASSGGPTHTDTQYF
TGTGCCAGCAGTGGGGGCCCTACCCACACAGATACGCAGTATTTT
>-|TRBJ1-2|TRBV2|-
CASSEVRSNYGYTF
TGTGCCAGCAGTGAGGTCAGGTCAAACTATGGCTACACCTTC
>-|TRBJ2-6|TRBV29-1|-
CSVEDPLGTAGANVLTF
TGCAGCGTTGAAGACCCGCTCGGGACGGCTGGGGCCAACGTCCTGACTTTC
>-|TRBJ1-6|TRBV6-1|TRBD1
CASSTTGSYSPLHF
TGTGCCAGCAGTACGACAGGGAGTTATTCACCCCTCCACTTT
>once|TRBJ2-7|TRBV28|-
CASSQTGSYEQYF
TGTGCCAGCAGCCAAACAGGGTCCTACGAGCAGTACTTC
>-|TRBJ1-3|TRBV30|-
CAWSVAGLGNTIYF
TGTGCCTGGAGTGTTGCGGGGCTCGGAAACACCATATATTTT
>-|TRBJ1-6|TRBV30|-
CAWSAGPINSPLHF
TGTGCCTGGAGTGCCGGGCCGATTAATTCACCCCTCCACTTT
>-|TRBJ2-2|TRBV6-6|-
CASSYKRENTGELFF
TGTGCCAGCAGTTACAAACGGGAGAACACCGGGGAGCTGTTTTTT
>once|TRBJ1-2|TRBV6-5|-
CASSWEGGYTF
TGTGCCAGCTCTTGGGAGGGTGGCTACACCTTC
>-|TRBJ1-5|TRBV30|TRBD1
CAWSGGTGRNQPQHF
TGTGCCTGGAGTGGCGGGACAGGCCGCAATCAGCCCCAGCATTTT
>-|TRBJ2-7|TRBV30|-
CAGYRIAPSSYEQYF
TGTGCCGGGTACCGCATAGCGCCCAGCTCCTACGAGCAGTACTTC
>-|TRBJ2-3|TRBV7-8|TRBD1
CASSINTGTGGPHTDTQYF
TGTGCCAGCAGCATCAACACCGGGACAGGGGGCCCCCACACAGATACGCAGTATTTT
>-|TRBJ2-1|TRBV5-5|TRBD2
CASSFGTSGRATEQFF
TGTGCCAGCAGCTTCGGGACTAGCGGGAGGGCCACTGAGCAGTTCTTC
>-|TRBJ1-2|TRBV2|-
CASRGPNYGYTF
TGTGCCAGCAGAGGCCCAAACTATGGCTACACCTTC
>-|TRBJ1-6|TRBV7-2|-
CASRPRPPSPLHF
TGTGCCAGCAGACCCCGCCCTCCTTCACCCCTCCACTTT
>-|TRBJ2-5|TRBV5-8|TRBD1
CASELGGAETQYF
TGTGCCAGTGAACTAGGGGGCGCGGAGACCCAGTACTTC
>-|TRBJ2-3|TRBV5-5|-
CASTLTRTDTQYF
TGTGCCAGCACCCTTACTCGCACAGATACGCAGTATTTT
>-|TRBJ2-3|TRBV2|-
CASNPLRTDTQYF
TGTGCCAGCAACCCTCTACGCACAGATACGCAGTATTTT
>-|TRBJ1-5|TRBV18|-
CASSPDGIYSNQPQHF
TGTGCCAGCTCACCAGACGGGATTTATAGCAATCAGCCCCAGCATTTT
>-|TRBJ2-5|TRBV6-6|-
CASSYSPSTEETQYF
TGTGCCAGCAGTTACTCGCCTAGCACAGAGGAGACCCAGTACTTC
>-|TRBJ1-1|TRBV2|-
CASSTQIRGAEAFF
TGTGCCAGCAGCACCCAAATCAGGGGTGCTGAAGCTTTCTTT
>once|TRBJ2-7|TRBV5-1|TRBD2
CASSLRLAGGLDEQYF
TGCGCCAGCAGCTTACGACTAGCGGGAGGGCTAGACGAGCAGTACTTC
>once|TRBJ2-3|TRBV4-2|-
CASSQGGPGYTDTQYF
TGTGCCAGCAGCCAAGGCGGCCCCGGATACACAGATACGCAGTATTTT
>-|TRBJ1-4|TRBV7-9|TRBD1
CASSRGQPVKGLFF
TGTGCCAGCAGCCGGGGACAGCCGGTGAAAGGACTGTTTTTT
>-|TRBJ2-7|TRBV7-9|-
CASNGPNEQYF
TGTGCCAGCAACGGACCGAACGAGCAGTACTTC
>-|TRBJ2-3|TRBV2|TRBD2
CASSETSGGTTDTQYF
TGTGCCAGCAGTGAAACTAGCGGGGGGACTACAGATACGCAGTATTTT